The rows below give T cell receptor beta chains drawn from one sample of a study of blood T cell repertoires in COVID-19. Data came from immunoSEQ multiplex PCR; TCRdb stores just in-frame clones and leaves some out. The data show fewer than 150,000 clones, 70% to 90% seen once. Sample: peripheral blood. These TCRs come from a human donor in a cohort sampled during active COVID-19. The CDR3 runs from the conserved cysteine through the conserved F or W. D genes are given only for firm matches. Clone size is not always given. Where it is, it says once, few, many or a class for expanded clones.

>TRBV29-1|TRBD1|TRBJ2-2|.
TGCAGCGCCAGAAGAGGACAGGGAAACACCGGGGAGCTGTTTTTT
CSARRGQGNTGELFF
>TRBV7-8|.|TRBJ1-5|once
TGTGCCAGCAGCCAAGGAACAGCAAATAGCAATCAGCCCCAGCATTTT
CASSQGTANSNQPQHF
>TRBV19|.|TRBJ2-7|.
TGTGCCAGTAGTATCCCGTCGTTTGGAGGTCCCTACGAGCAGTACTTC
CASSIPSFGGPYEQYF
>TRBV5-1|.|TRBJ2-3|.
TGCGCCAGCAGCTCAACGGGGGTGTGGACAGATACGCAGTATTTT
CASSSTGVWTDTQYF
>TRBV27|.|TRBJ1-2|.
TGTGCCAGCAGGACTGAGACCTCAATCGGTGGCTACACCTTC
CASRTETSIGGYTF
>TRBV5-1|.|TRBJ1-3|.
TGCGCCAGCAGCTTGGTTACGGGGTCCGGAAACACCATATATTTT
CASSLVTGSGNTIYF
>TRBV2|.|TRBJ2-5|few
TGTGCCAGCAGTCCAAGCCTAGAACAAGAGACCCAGTACTTC
CASSPSLEQETQYF
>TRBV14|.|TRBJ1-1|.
TGTGCCAGCAGCCTGAGGGGAGGGTATAAGGCTTTCTTT
CASSLRGGYKAFF
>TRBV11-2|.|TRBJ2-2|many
TGTGCCAGCAGCTTAGTGGACTCCGGGGAGCTGTTTTTT
CASSLVDSGELFF
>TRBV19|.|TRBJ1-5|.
TGTGCCAGTAGTACCACAAGACAAAGCAATCAGCCCCAGCATTTT
CASSTTRQSNQPQHF
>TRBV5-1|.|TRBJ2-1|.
TGCGCCAGCAACCCCTCGAGGAGCAATGAGCAGTTCTTC
CASNPSRSNEQFF
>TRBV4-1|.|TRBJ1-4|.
TGCGCCAGCAGCCAAGGAGGGGGGGAATATGAAAAACTGTTTTTT
CASSQGGGEYEKLFF
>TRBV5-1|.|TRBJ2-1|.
TGCGCCAGCAGCCCCAGGGTGAAGACCGGCTACAATGAGCAGTTCTTC
CASSPRVKTGYNEQFF
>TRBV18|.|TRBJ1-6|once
TGTGCCAGCTCACAAGACAGAAATAATTCACCCCTCCACTTT
CASSQDRNNSPLHF
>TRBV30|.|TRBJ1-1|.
TGTGCCTGGAGTCCCCAGGGGCCAGAAGCTTTCTTT
CAWSPQGPEAFF
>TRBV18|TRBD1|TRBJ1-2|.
TGTGCCAGCTCACCAGCAACAGGGGACTATGGCTACACCTTC
CASSPATGDYGYTF
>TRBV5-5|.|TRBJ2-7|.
TGTGCCAGCAGCTTTGGGGCGGGGAACCCCTACGAGCAGTACTTC
CASSFGAGNPYEQYF
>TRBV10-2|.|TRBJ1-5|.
TGCGCCAGCAGTGAGTCGAGGGAGCAGCCCCAGCATTTT
CASSESREQPQHF
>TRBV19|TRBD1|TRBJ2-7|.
TGTGCCAGTAGTCCCCCCCCGGGACAGGGGATCGAGCAGTACTTC
CASSPPPGQGIEQYF
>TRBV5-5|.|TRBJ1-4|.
TGTGCCAGCAGCCGGGAAGCAACTAATGAAAAACTGTTTTTT
CASSREATNEKLFF
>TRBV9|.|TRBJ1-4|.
TGTGCCAGCAGCAAAGAGGCAGGGCTCATCGAAAAACTGTTTTTT
CASSKEAGLIEKLFF
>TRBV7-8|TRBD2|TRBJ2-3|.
TGTGCCAGCAGCTTAGTTCGACTAGCGGGGATCACAGATACGCAGTATTTT
CASSLVRLAGITDTQYF
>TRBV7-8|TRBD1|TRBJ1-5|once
TGTGCCAGCAGCTCTACAGGGGCGCCTCAGCCCCAGCATTTT
CASSSTGAPQPQHF
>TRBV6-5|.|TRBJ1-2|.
TGTGCCAGCAGTTACTCGACGGGACAACCAAACTATGGCTACACCTTC
CASSYSTGQPNYGYTF
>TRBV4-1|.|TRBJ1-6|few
TGCGCCAGCAGCCATTTAGGGGATTGGGCCCTCCACTTT
CASSHLGDWALHF
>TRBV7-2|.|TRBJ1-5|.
TGTGCCAGCAGCAGTCAGTGGAATCAGCCCCAGCATTTT
CASSSQWNQPQHF
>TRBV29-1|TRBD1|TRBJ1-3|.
TGCAGCGTCGGCTCAGGGGGCTCTGGAAACACCATATATTTT
CSVGSGGSGNTIYF
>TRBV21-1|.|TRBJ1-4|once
TGTGCCAGCAGCAAAGAGGAGAATGAAAAACTGTTTTTT
CASSKEENEKLFF
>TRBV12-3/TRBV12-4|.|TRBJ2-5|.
TGTGCCAGCAGTTTAACGGGGGAGACCCAGTACTTC
CASSLTGETQYF
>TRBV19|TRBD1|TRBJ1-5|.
TGTGCCAGTAGGGAGACAGGGGCGGGCGGGCCCCAGCATTTT
CASRETGAGGPQHF
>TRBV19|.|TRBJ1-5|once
TGTGCCAGTAGTATCACTCCCCCCGGGACACGTAGCAATCAGCCCCAGCATTTT
CASSITPPGTRSNQPQHF
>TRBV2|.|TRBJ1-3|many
TGTGCCAGCGGAGGGTACTCTGGAAACACCATATATTTT
CASGGYSGNTIYF
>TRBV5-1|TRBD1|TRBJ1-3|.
TGCGCCAGCAGCTTGGTAGGACAGGGGGCCCTCTCTGGAAACACCATATATTTT
CASSLVGQGALSGNTIYF
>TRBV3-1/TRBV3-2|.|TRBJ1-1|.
TGTGCCAGCAGCCCGGGAGGGGCATACACTGAAGCTTTCTTT
CASSPGGAYTEAFF
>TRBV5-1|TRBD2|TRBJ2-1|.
TGCGCCAGCAGGCTACCAGCGGGGAATGAGCAGTTCTTC
CASRLPAGNEQFF
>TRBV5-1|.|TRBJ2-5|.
TGCGCCAGCACTTGGGGGACTTTACAAGAGACCCAGTACTTC
CASTWGTLQETQYF
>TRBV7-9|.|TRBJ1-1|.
TGTGCCAGCGGAAGGAGGAACACTGAAGCTTTCTTT
CASGRRNTEAFF
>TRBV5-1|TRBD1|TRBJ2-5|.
TGCGCCAGCAGCTCAGCCGGGACAGGGGATGAGACCCAGTACTTC
CASSSAGTGDETQYF
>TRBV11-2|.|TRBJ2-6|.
TGTGCCAGCATCAGCTCTGGGGCCAACGTCCTGACTTTC
CASISSGANVLTF
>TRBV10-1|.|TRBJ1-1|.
TGCGCCAGCAGTGAGAGACCAGGACAGATGAACACTGAAGCTTTCTTT
CASSERPGQMNTEAFF
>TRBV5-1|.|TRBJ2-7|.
TGCGCCAGCAGCCCGACGGGGGGCAGACCCTACGAGCAGTACTTC
CASSPTGGRPYEQYF
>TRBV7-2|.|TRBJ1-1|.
TGTGCCAGCACCCGATCGGGAATTGGCACTGAAGCTTTCTTT
CASTRSGIGTEAFF
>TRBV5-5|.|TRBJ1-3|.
TGTGCCAGCAGCGTAGGACTCGGAAACACCATATATTTT
CASSVGLGNTIYF
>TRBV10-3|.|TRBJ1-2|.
TGTGCCATACTCAGCGGGGTAGATCAAATTGGCTACACCTTC
CAILSGVDQIGYTF
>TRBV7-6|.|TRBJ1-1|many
TGTGCCAGCAGCTTAACCCAGGGGAACACTGAAGCTTTCTTT
CASSLTQGNTEAFF
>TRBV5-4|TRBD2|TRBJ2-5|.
TGTGCCAGCAGCGTGAGCGGGAGGATGGGGGAGACCCAGTACTTC
CASSVSGRMGETQYF
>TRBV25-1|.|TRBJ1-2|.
TGTGCCAGCAGTGGGTGGGGGGAGTCTAACTATGGCTACACCTTC
CASSGWGESNYGYTF
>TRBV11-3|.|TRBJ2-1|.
TGTGCCAGCAGCTCCCGGGACACTGGTGGGGAGCAGTTCTTC
CASSSRDTGGEQFF
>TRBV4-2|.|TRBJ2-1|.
TGTGCCAGCAGCCCAGCCGGAGGTGAGCAGTTCTTC
CASSPAGGEQFF
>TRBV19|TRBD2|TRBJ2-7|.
TGTGCCAGTAGGGGCGGGGGCTACGAGCAGTACTTC
CASRGGGYEQYF
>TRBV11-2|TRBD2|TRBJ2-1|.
TGTGCCAGCAGCCCCTGGGGGGGGAGCTCCTACAATGAGCAGTTCTTC
CASSPWGGSSYNEQFF
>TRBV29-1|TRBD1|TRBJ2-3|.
TGCAGCGTTGGGACAGGCCCCCGCACAGATACGCAGTATTTT
CSVGTGPRTDTQYF
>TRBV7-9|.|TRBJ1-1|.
TGTGCCAGCAGCCTCCAGGGGAGGAACACTGAAGCTTTCTTT
CASSLQGRNTEAFF
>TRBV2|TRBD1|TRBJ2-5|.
TGTGCCAGTTGGGCCGGGACAGGGGGCCGGGGGACCCAGTACTTC
CASWAGTGGRGTQYF
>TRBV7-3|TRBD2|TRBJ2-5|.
TGTGCCAGCAGCTCGGGACTAGCCGAGACCCAGTACTTC
CASSSGLAETQYF
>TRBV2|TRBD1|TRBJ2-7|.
TGTGCCAGCAGTGAATGGACAGGGAAGTACTTC
CASSEWTGKYF
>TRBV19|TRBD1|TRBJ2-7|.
TGTGCCAGTAGCGGACAGGGGGGACCCTACGAGCAGTACTTC
CASSGQGGPYEQYF
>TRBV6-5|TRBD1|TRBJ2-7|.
TGTGCCAGCAGTTACTCAGGACAGGCCGACTACGAGCAGTACTTC
CASSYSGQADYEQYF
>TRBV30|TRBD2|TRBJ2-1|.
TGTGCCGGCTCGCGACTAGCGCCCCTCTACAATGAGCAGTTCTTC
CAGSRLAPLYNEQFF
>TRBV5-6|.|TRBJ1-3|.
TGTGCCAGCAGCTTGGAATGGGGGCTAGGTGGAAACACCATATATTTT
CASSLEWGLGGNTIYF